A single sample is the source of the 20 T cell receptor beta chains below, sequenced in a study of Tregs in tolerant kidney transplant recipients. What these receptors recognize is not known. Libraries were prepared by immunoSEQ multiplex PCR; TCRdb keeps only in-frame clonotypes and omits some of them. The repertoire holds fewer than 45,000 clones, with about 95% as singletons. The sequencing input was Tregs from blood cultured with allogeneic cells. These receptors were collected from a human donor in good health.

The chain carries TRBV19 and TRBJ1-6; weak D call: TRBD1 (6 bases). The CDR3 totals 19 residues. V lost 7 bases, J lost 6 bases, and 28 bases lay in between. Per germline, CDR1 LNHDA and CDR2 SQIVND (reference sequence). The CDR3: CASIPLQGPLSRGNSPLHF. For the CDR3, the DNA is TGTGCCAGTATCCCCTTACAGGGCCCCCTGTCCCGGGGTAATTCACCCCTCCACTTT.

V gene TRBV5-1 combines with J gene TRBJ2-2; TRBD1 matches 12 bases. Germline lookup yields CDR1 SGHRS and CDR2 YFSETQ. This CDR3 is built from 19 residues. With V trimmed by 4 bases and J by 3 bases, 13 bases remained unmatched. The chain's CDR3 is CASSLLRDRGRMDTGELFF. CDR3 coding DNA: TGCGCCAGCAGCCTACTCCGGGACAGGGGGCGCATGGACACCGGGGAGCTGTTTTTT.

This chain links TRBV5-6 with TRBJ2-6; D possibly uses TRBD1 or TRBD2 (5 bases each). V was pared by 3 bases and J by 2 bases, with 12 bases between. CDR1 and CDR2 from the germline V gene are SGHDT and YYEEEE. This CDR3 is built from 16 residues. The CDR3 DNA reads TGTGCCAGCAGCTGGGGGACGGGGCCTGGGGCCAACGTCCTGACTTTC. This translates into CASSWGTGPGANVLTF.

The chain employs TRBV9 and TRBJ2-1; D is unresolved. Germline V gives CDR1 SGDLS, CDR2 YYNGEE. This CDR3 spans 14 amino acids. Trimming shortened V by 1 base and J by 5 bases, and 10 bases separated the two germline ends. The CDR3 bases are TGTGCCAGCAGCGTACTGAGTGTTAACAATGAGCAGTTCTTC. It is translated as CASSVLSVNNEQFF.

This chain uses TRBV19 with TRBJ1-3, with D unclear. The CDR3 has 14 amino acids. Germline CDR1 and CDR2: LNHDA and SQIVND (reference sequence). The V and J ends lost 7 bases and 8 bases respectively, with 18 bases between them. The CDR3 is CASKPRPPGDTIYF. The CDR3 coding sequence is TGTGCCAGTAAACCAAGGCCTCCTGGGGACACCATATATTTT.

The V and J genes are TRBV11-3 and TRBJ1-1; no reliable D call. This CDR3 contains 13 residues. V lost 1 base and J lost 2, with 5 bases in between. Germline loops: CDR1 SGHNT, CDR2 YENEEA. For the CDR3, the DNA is TGTGCCAGCAGCTTAGCCTCTAACACTGAAGCTTTCTTT. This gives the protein CASSLASNTEAFF.

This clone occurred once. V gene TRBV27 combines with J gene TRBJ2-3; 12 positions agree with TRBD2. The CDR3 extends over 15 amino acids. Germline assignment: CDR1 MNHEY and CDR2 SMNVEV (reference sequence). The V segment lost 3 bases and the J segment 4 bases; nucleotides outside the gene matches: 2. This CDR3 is CASSFRLAGADTQYF. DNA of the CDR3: TGTGCCAGCAGTTTCCGACTAGCGGGAGCAGATACGCAGTATTTT.

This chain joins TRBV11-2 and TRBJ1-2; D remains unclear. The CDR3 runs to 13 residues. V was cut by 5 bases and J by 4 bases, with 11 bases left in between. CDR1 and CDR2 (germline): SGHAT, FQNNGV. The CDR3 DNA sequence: TGTGCCAGCAGCCCCCCAACTCCCTATGGCTACACCTTC. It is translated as CASSPPTPYGYTF.

The CDR3 loop reads CASSRGTGGLNIQYF. The CDR3 nucleotides are TGTGCCAGCAGCCGAGGGACAGGGGGATTGAACATTCAGTACTTC. The genes are TRBV4-2 and TRBJ2-4; 11 bases line up with TRBD1. The CDR3 has 15 amino acids. V was pared by 4 bases and J by 7 bases, with 6 bases of the junction left unmatched. Germline assignment: CDR1 LGHNA and CDR2 YNFKEQ.

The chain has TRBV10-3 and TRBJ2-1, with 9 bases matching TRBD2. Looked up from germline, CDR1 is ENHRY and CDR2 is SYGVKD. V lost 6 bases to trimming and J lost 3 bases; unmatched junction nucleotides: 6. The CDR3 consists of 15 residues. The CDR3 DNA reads TGTGCCATCAGACCCGGGACTAGCCTCTACAATGAGCAGTTCTTC. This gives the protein CAIRPGTSLYNEQFF.

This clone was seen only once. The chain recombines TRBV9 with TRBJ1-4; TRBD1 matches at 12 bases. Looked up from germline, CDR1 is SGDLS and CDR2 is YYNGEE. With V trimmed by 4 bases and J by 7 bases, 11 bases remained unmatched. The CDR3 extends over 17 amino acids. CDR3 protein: CASSLSPGTGGREKLFF. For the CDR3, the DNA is TGTGCCAGCAGCCTCAGCCCCGGGACAGGGGGCCGTGAAAAACTGTTTTTT.

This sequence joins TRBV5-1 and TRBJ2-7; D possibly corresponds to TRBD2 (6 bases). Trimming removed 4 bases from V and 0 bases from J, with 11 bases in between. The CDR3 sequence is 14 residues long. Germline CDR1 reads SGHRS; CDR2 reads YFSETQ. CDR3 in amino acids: CASSPQTSSYEQYF. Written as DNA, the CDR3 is TGCGCCAGCAGCCCCCAGACTAGCTCCTACGAGCAGTACTTC.

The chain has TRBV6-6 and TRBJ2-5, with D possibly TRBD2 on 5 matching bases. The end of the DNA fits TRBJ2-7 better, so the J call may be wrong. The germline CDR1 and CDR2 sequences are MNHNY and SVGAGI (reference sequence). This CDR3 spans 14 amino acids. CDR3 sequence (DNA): TGTGCCAGCAGTTTACAGCCCCGGGGCTACGAGCAGTACTTC. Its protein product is CASSLQPRGYEQYF.

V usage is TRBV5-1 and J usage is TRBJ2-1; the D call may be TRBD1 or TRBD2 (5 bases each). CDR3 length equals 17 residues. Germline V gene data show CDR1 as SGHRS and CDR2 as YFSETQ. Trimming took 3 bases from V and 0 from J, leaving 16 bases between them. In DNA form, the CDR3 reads TGCGCCAGCAGCTATTACGCCGGGACGTCCTCCTACAATGAGCAGTTCTTC. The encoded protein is CASSYYAGTSSYNEQFF.

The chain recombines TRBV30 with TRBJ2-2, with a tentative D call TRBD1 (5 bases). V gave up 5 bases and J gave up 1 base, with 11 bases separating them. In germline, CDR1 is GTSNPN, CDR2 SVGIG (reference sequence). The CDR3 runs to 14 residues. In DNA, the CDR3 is TGTGCCTGGTGCCGGACACTGAACACCGGGGAGCTGTTTTTT. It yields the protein CAWCRTLNTGELFF.

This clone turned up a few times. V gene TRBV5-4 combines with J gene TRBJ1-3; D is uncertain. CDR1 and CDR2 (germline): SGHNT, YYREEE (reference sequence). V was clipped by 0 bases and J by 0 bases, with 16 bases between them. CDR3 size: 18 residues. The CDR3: CASSLEVRAPASGNTIYF. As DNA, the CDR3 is TGTGCCAGCAGCTTGGAAGTCCGGGCCCCAGCCTCTGGAAACACCATATATTTT.

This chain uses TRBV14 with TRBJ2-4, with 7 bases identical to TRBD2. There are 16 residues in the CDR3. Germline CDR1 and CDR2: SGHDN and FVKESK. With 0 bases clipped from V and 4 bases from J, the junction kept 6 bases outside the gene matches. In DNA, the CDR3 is TGTGCCAGCAGCCAAGAAGGAGCGGGAAGGAAAAACATTCAGTACTTC. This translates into CASSQEGAGRKNIQYF. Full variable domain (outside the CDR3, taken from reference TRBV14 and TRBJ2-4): EAGVTQFPSHSVIEKGQTVTLRCDPISGHDNLYWYRRVMGKEIKFLLHFVKESKQDESGMPNNRFLAERTGGTYSTLKVQPAELEDSGVYFCASSQEGAGRKNIQYFGAGTRLSVL.

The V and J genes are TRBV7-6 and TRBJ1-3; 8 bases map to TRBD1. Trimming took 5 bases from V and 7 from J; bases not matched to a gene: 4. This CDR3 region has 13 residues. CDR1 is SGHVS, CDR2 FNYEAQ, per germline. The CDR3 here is CASSLDRANTIYF. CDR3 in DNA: TGTGCCAGCAGCCTGGACAGGGCCAACACCATATATTTT.

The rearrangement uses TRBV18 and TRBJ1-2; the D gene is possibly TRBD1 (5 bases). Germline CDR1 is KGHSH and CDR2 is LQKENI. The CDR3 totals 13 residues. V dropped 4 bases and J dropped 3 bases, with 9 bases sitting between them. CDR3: CASSLGQDYGYTF. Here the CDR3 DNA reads TGTGCCAGCTCACTGGGGCAGGACTATGGCTACACCTTC.

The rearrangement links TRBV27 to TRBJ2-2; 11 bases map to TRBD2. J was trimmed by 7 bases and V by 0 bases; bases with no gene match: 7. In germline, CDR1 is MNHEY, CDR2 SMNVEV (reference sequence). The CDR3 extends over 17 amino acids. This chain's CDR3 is CASSLSQLAGVYGELFF. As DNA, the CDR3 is TGTGCCAGCAGTTTATCCCAACTAGCGGGAGTATACGGGGAGCTGTTTTTT.